This T cell receptor (beta chain) was documented in a study of blood T cell repertoires in COVID-19. Across the study: Samples representing acute and convalescent COVID-19 were sourced from the United States, Italy and Spain. PBMCs, B-cell-depleted T cells, or T cells provided the cDNA or gDNA that made up the material.

V lost 0 bases to trimming and J lost 2 bases; unmatched junction nucleotides: 3. CDR1 and CDR2 (germline): SGHNT, YYREEE (reference sequence). This CDR3 comprises 15 residues. In the original workflow: How many nucleated cells were present was estimated from reference gene primer amplification. Only in-frame clones appear in the TCRdb table, and some are missing; sequencing was by immunoSEQ multiplex PCR. That table furnishes V, J and clone size, whereas the DNA furnished D and trimming. The profile covers tens of thousands of clones, with about four fifths appearing a single time and roughly a sixth taken by the ten largest.

The rearrangement links TRBV5-4 to TRBJ2-5; 8 bases are a match to TRBD2. The receptor's source is an elderly woman with acute or convalescent COVID-19. Sequencing used peripheral blood. The CDR3 here is CASSLGASGQETQYF. CDR3 coding DNA: TGTGCCAGCAGCTTGGGGGCTAGCGGGCAAGAGACCCAGTACTTC.